This T cell receptor beta chain is drawn from a study of cytomegalovirus exposure and HLA in healthy donors. CDR3 length: 15 residues. The germline gives CDR1 SGHRS, CDR2 YFSETQ. The V segment lost 3 bases and the J segment 5 bases; nucleotides outside the gene matches: 8. A multiplex PCR was run with 60 Vbeta primers and 13 Jbeta primers. Some clones are missing from TCRdb's copy, which holds only in-frame ones; the method was immunoSEQ multiplex PCR. The table records around 170,000 clones, roughly 80% of them present only once. This clone is a singleton in its sample. The sample consisted of PBMCs. The chain carries TRBV5-1 and TRBJ2-3; 8 bases line up with TRBD2. The receptor's source is a man over 45 in good health and CMV-seronegative. CDR3 sequence (DNA): TGCGCCAGCAGCTACGGGGGGGGGCGCGTAGATACGCAGTATTTT. It codes for CASSYGGGRVDTQYF.